Described below is a single TCR beta chain sequence and its context. As yet, its antigen is unknown. The data stem from a study of cytomegalovirus exposure and HLA in healthy donors. About the study: From donors who were HLA-typed, an early data release held 65 million to 85 million unique TCRs.

Germline CDR1 is SQVTM and CDR2 is ANQGSEA. The V end was cut by 4 bases, the J end by 1 base, with 14 bases between. The CDR3 is 14 residues long. PCR amplification relied on 60 Vbeta primers (plus 13 Jbeta primers). Only in-frame clones appear in the TCRdb table, and some are missing; sequencing was by immunoSEQ multiplex PCR. The table has 95,000 to 150,000 clones, about 85% seen once. Study observations and caveats: TCR beta sequences reportedly predicted most subjects' HLA-A and HLA-B alleles accurately. Later analysis showed TCR association rates varying by HLA locus, highest for DRB1 and lowest for HLA-C. Researchers counted roughly 150 TCR beta chains as cytomegalovirus-associated.

The sequence came from a man between 45 and 60 years old in good health and CMV-seronegative. The specimen was PBMCs. V usage is TRBV29-1 and J usage is TRBJ2-7; tentative D call: TRBD2 (5 bases). CDR3 protein: CSVVRGTTSYEQYF. Written as DNA, the CDR3 is TGCAGCGTTGTACGGGGAACGACTTCCTACGAGCAGTACTTC.